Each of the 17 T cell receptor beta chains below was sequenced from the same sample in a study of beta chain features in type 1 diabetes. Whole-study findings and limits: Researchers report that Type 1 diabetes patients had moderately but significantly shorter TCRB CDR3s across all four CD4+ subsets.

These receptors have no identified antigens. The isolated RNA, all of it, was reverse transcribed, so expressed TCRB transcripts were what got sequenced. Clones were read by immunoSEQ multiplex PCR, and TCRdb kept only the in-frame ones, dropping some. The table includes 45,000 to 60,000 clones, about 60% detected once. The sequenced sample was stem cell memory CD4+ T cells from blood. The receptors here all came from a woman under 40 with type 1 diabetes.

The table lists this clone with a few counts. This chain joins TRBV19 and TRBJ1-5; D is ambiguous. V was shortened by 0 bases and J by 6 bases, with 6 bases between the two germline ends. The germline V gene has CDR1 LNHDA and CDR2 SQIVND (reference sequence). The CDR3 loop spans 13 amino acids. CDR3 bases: TGTGCCAGTAGTATAGATCGTTCTCAGCCCCAGCATTTT. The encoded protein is CASSIDRSQPQHF.

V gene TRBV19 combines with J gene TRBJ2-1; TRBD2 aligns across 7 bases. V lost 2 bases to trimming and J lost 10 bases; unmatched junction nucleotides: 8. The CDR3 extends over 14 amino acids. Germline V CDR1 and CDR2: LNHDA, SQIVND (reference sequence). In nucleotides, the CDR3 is TGTGCCAGTAGTATAACCGTCGAGGGAGGGGAGCAGTTCTTC. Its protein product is CASSITVEGGEQFF.

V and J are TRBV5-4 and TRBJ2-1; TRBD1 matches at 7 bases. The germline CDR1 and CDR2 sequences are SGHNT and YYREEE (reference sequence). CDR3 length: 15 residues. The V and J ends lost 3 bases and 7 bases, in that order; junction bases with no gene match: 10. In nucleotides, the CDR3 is TGTGCCAGCAGCTCCAAGACCGTGACAGGGAATGAGCAGTTCTTC. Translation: CASSSKTVTGNEQFF.

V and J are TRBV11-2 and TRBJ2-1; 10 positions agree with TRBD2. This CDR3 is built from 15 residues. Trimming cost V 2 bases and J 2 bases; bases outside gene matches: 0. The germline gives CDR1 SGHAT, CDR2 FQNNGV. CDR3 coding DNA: TGTGCCAGCAGCTTACTAGCGGGAGCCTACAATGAGCAGTTCTTC. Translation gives CASSLLAGAYNEQFF.

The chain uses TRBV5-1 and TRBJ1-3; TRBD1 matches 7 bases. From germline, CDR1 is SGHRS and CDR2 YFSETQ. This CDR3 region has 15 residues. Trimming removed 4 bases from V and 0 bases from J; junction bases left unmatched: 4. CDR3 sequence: CASSAGQLSGNTIYF. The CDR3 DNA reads TGCGCCAGCAGCGCGGGACAGCTCTCTGGAAACACCATATATTTT.

The CDR3: CASSLRRENEQFF. CDR3 bases: TGTGCCAGCTCACTACGGAGGGAGAATGAGCAGTTCTTC. The rearrangement links TRBV18 to TRBJ2-1, with D perhaps TRBD2 (6 bases). This CDR3 has 13 residues. Trimming pared 4 bases from V and 7 bases from J, leaving 11 bases between. Looked up from germline, CDR1 is KGHSH and CDR2 is LQKENI.

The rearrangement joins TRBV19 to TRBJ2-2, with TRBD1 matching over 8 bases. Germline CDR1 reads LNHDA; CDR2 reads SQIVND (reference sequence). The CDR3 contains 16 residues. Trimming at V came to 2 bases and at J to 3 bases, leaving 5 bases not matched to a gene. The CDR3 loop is CASSIPDRADTGELFF. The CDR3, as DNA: TGTGCCAGTAGTATACCGGACAGGGCAGACACCGGGGAGCTGTTTTTT.

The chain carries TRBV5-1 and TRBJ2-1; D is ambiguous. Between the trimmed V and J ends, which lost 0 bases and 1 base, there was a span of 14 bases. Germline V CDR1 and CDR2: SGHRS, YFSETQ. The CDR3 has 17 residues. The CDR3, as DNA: TGCGCCAGCAGCTTGGAAATGGCAAAGTGGTCCTACAATGAGCAGTTCTTC. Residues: CASSLEMAKWSYNEQFF.

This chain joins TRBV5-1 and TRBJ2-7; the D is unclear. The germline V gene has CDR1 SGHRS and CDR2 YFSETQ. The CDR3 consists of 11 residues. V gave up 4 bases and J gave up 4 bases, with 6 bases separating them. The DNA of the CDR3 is TGCGCCAGCAGCGAGTCGTACGAGCAGTACTTC. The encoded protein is CASSESYEQYF. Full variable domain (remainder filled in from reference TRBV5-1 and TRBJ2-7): KAGVTQTPRYLIKTRGQQVTLSCSPISGHRSVSWYQQTPGQGLQFLFEYFSETQRNKGNFPGRFSGRQFSNSRSEMNVSTLELGDSALYLCASSESYEQYFGPGTRLTVT.

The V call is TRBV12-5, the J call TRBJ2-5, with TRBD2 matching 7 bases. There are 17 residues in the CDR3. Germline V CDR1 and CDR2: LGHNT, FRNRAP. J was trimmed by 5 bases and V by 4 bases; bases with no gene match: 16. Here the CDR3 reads CASGSGLGGGPGETQYF. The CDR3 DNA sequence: TGTGCTAGTGGTTCGGGTCTCGGGGGAGGGCCCGGGGAGACCCAGTACTTC.

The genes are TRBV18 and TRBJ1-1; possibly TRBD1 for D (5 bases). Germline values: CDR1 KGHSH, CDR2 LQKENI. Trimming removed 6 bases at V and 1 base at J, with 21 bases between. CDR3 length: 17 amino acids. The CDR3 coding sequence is TGTGCCAGCTCGCCCACTTTTCGCGGGGGGGAGAACACTGAAGCTTTCTTT. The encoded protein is CASSPTFRGGENTEAFF.

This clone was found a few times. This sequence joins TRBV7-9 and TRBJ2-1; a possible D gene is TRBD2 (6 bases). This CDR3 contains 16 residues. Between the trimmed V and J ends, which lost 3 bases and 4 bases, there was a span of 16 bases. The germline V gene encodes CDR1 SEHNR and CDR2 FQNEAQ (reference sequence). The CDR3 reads CASSFRAGTEYNEQFF. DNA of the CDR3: TGTGCCAGCAGCTTCCGAGCCGGGACTGAGTACAATGAGCAGTTCTTC. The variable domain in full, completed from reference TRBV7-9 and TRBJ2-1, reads DTGVSQNPRHKITKRGQNVTFRCDPISEHNRLYWYRQTLGQGPEFLTYFQNEAQLEKSRLLSDRFSAERPKGSFSTLEIQRTEQGDSAMYLCASSFRAGTEYNEQFFGPGTRLTVL.

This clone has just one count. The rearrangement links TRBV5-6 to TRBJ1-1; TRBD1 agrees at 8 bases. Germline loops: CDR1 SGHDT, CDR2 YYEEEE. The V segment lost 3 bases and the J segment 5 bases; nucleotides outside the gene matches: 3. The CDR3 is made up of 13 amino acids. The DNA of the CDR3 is TGTGCCAGCAGCTGGACAGGGCGGACTGAAGCTTTCTTT. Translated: CASSWTGRTEAFF.

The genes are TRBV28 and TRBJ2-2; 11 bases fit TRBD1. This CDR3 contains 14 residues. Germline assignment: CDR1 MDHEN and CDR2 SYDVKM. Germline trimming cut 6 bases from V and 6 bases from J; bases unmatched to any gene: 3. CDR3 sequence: CASRGQGGSGELFF. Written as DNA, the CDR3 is TGTGCCAGCAGGGGACAGGGGGGTTCCGGGGAGCTGTTTTTT.

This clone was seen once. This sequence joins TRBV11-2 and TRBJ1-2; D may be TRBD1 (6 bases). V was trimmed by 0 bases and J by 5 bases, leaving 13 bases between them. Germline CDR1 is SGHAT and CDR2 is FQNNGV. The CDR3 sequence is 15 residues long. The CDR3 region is CASSLDSPGEYGYTF. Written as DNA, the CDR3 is TGTGCCAGCAGCTTAGATTCCCCAGGGGAGTATGGCTACACCTTC.

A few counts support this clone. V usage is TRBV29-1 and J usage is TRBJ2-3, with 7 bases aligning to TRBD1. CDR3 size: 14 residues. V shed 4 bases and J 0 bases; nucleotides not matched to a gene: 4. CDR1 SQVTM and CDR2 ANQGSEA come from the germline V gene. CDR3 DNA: TGCAGCGTTGCTGAGACAGGGAGCACAGATACGCAGTATTTT. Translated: CSVAETGSTDTQYF.

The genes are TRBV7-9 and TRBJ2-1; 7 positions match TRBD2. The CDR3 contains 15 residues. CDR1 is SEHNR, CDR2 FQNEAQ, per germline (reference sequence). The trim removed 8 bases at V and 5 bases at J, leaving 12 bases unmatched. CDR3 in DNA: TGTGCCAGCGGGCTGGGAGGGTACCTAGACAATGAGCAGTTCTTC. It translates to CASGLGGYLDNEQFF. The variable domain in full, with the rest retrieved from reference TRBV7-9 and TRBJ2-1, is DTGVSQNPRHKITKRGQNVTFRCDPISEHNRLYWYRQTLGQGPEFLTYFQNEAQLEKSRLLSDRFSAERPKGSFSTLEIQRTEQGDSAMYLCASGLGGYLDNEQFFGPGTRLTVL.